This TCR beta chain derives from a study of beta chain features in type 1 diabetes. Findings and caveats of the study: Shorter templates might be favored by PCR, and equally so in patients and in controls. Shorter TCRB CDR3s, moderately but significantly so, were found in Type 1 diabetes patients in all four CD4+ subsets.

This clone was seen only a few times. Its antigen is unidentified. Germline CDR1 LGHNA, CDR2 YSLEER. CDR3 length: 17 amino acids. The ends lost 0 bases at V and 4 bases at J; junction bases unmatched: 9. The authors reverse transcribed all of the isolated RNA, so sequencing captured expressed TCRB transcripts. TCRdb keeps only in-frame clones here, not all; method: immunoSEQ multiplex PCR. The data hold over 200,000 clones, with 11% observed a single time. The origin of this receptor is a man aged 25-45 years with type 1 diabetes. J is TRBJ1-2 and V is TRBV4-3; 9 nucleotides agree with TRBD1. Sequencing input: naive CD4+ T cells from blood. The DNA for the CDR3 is TGCGCCAGCAGCCAAGATCCTACAGGGGGCTTAGGCTATGGCTACACCTTC. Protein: CASSQDPTGGLGYGYTF.